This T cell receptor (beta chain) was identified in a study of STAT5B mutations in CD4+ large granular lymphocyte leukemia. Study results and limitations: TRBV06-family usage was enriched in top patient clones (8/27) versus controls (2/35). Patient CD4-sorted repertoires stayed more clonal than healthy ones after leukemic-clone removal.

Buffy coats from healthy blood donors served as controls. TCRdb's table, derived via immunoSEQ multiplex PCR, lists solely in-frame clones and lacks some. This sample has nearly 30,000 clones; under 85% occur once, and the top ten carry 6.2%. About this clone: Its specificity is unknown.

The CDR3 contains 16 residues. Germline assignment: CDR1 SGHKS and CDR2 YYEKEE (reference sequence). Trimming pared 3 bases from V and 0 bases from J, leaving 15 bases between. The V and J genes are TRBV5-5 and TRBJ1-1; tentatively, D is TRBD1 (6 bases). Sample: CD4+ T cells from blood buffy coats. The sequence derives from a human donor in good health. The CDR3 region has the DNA TGTGCCAGCAGCTCAACTTACAGGGCCCTGAACACTGAAGCTTTCTTT. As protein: CASSSTYRALNTEAFF.